Each of the 12 T cell receptor beta chains below was sequenced from the same sample in a study of cytotoxic CD8 clonotypes in ibrutinib-treated CLL. The method was immunoSEQ multiplex PCR; TCRdb's version includes in-frame clones alone and lacks a portion of them. Here the sample spans approximately 150,000 clones, approximately 80% being singletons. The specimen comprised PBMCs, sampled after 12 months of ibrutinib treatment. These TCRs come from a human donor with chronic lymphocytic leukemia.

The V and J genes are TRBV27 and TRBJ1-2; possibly TRBD1 for D (5 bases). This CDR3 is 14 amino acids long. Trimming removed 5 bases from V and 7 bases from J, with 17 bases in between. In germline, CDR1 is MNHEY, CDR2 SMNVEV (reference sequence). The CDR3: CASSQSQGKGGYTF. CDR3 sequence (DNA): TGTGCCAGCAGTCAATCGCAGGGTAAGGGTGGCTACACCTTC.

V and J are TRBV15 and TRBJ1-5; D is ambiguous. This CDR3 has 15 amino acids. From germline, CDR1 is LNHNV and CDR2 YYDKDF (reference sequence). The ends were cut back, 5 bases at V and 3 bases at J, with 14 bases in the middle. The CDR3 DNA reads as TGTGCCACCAGCCCCTTGGGCGGACTCAATCAGCCCCAGCATTTT. Its protein is CATSPLGGLNQPQHF.

This clone was seen just once. J is TRBJ2-5 and V is TRBV2, with 7 bases aligning to TRBD2. V lost 10 bases to trimming and J lost 5 bases; unmatched junction nucleotides: 7. The CDR3 extends over 12 amino acids. CDR1 and CDR2 (germline): SNHLY, FYNNEI. Here the CDR3 reads CATAAGSETQYF. CDR3 coding DNA: TGTGCCACCGCAGCGGGGAGTGAGACCCAGTACTTC. The variable domain in full, with the rest retrieved from reference TRBV2 and TRBJ2-5, is EPEVTQTPSHQVTQMGQEVILRCVPISNHLYFYWYRQILGQKVEFLVSFYNNEISEKSEIFDDQFSVERPDGSNFTLKIRSTKLEDSAMYFCATAAGSETQYFGPGTRLLVL.

J is TRBJ2-7 and V is TRBV2; D remains unclear. Trimming took off 5 bases at V and 4 bases at J, with 6 bases between the two ends. The CDR3 length is 11 residues. Germline V lookup: CDR1 SNHLY, CDR2 FYNNEI. The CDR3 sequence: CASSTNYEQYF. CDR3 DNA sequence: TGTGCCAGCAGTACTAATTACGAGCAGTACTTC.

The genes are TRBV9 and TRBJ1-3; D not resolved. Trimming took 0 bases from V and 0 from J, leaving 4 bases between them. The length of the CDR3 is 14 residues. Germline loops: CDR1 SGDLS, CDR2 YYNGEE. The CDR3 nucleotides read TGTGCCAGCAGCGTAGATAACTCTGGAAACACCATATATTTT. Its protein product is CASSVDNSGNTIYF. The full variable domain, with the rest looked up from reference TRBV9 and TRBJ1-3, is DSGVTQTPKHLITATGQRVTLRCSPRSGDLSVYWYQQSLDQGLQFLIQYYNGEERAKGNILERFSAQQFPDLHSELNLSSLELGDSALYFCASSVDNSGNTIYFGEGSWLTVV.

V usage is TRBV6-1 and J usage is TRBJ1-1; D is possibly TRBD1 (5 bases). This CDR3 is 14 amino acids long. The germline V gene encodes CDR1 MNHNS and CDR2 SASEGT. Trimming took 3 bases from V and 2 from J, leaving 10 bases between them. This chain's CDR3 is CASSDLGGNTEAFF. The CDR3 nucleotides are TGTGCCAGCAGTGACCTGGGGGGTAACACTGAAGCTTTCTTT.

The V and J genes are TRBV5-8 and TRBJ2-7, with a weak D call TRBD2 (7 bases). The V gene lost 1 base and the J gene lost 6 bases, with 8 bases spanning the gap. Per germline, CDR1 SGHTS and CDR2 YDEGEE. This CDR3 has 12 amino acids. CDR3 in DNA: TGTGCCAGCAGCTTGAGGGGGGGCGAGCAGTACTTC. This translates into CASSLRGGEQYF.

The J gene is TRBJ2-7, the V gene TRBV28; D unclear. Germline lookup yields CDR1 MDHEN and CDR2 SYDVKM. This CDR3 contains 12 residues. V lost 3 bases, J lost 3 bases, and 6 bases lay in between. The DNA of the CDR3 is TGTGCCAGCAGTTTCGGGCGCTACGAGCAGTACTTC. Amino acids: CASSFGRYEQYF.

Here the CDR3 reads CASSSQGAGNTIYF. CDR3 bases: TGTGCCAGCAGTTCGCAGGGAGCTGGAAACACCATATATTTT. This chain uses TRBV27 with TRBJ1-3; tentatively, D is TRBD1 (5 bases). V was clipped by 4 bases and J by 2 bases, with 9 bases between them. Germline V gene data show CDR1 as MNHEY and CDR2 as SMNVEV (reference sequence). CDR3 length: 14 residues.

This clone was seen a handful of times. The chain recombines TRBV6-5 with TRBJ1-1, with D perhaps matching TRBD1 (6 bases). V was shortened by 0 bases and J by 9 bases, with 11 bases between the two germline ends. Germline V CDR1 and CDR2: MNHEY, SVGAGI. The CDR3 is made up of 13 amino acids. CDR3 DNA: TGTGCCAGCAGTTACTCGAAGGGACACAAAGCTTTCTTT. Translated: CASSYSKGHKAFF.

Note on this clone: Within the sample, other DNA sequences also encode this same CDR3. The V gene is TRBV20-1, the J gene TRBJ2-1; D not certain. CDR1 is DFQATT and CDR2 is SNEGSKA in the germline V gene (reference sequence). Between the trimmed V and J ends, which lost 6 bases and 4 bases, there was a span of 7 bases. CDR3 size: 11 residues. The chain's CDR3 is CSARLYNEQFF. In DNA, the CDR3 is TGCAGTGCGCGACTTTACAATGAGCAGTTCTTC.

This clone was recorded a few times. This chain connects TRBV7-6 to TRBJ2-5; a weak D match, TRBD2 (5 bases). Per germline, CDR1 SGHVS and CDR2 FNYEAQ. The CDR3 runs 15 residues. Trimming removed 5 bases at V and 5 bases at J, with 18 bases between. CDR3 nucleotides: TGTGCCAGCAGCCCATTCCGGGGTGTCGGGGAGACCCAGTACTTC. Residues: CASSPFRGVGETQYF.